One T cell receptor beta chain is described in this entry. The CDR3 totals 14 residues. Deletions cut 2 bases from V and 7 bases from J, with 15 bases between. Germline CDR1 MNHNS, CDR2 SASEGT. This specimen belongs to a study of T cell responses to AZD1222 COVID-19 vaccine. Clones were sequenced by immunoSEQ multiplex PCR, and TCRdb holds only the in-frame ones, with some missing. The repertoire has tens of thousands of clones, 87% of them found once; the top ten carry around a tenth. J is TRBJ2-7 and V is TRBV6-1; a possible D gene is TRBD2 (6 bases). The receptor's source is an adult who received the AZD1222 COVID-19 vaccine. This sample comprised peripheral blood, obtained 28 days after the second AZD1222 dose. CDR3 protein: CASSERRDGGEQYF. The CDR3 region has the DNA TGTGCCAGCAGTGAACGGCGGGACGGAGGGGAGCAGTACTTC.